This passage covers 9 T cell receptor beta chains from one sample sequenced in a study of vaccination effects on CD4 cells after COVID-19. Antigens for these TCRs are unknown. Assay used: immunoSEQ multiplex PCR; TCRdb lists only in-frame clones, some missing. The sample lists about 41,000 clones; 77% were seen once. Sequencing followed a ViraFEST assay step that expanded antigen-specific CD4+ T cells with viral peptide pools. After more than 8 days in culture, the CD4+ T cells were isolated. Previously uninfected by SARS-CoV-2, the vaccine recipients also showed negative nucleocapsid antibodies. The input for sequencing was CD4+ T cells from PBMCs cultured with HCoV-NL63 spike peptides, taken before COVID-19 vaccination. These receptors were obtained from a human donor who received a COVID-19 vaccine.

The chain is built from TRBV6-6 and TRBJ1-1; D gene uncertain. Germline V gives CDR1 MNHNY, CDR2 SVGAGI (reference sequence). Trimming left V 0 bases short and J 3 bases short, with 14 bases between. The CDR3 contains 16 residues. CDR3 nucleotides: TGTGCCAGCAGTTACTCGTTAAGGGTCGGGGACACTGAAGCTTTCTTT. This translates into CASSYSLRVGDTEAFF.

The chain has TRBV30 and TRBJ1-5; a possible D gene is TRBD1 (5 bases). CDR1 is GTSNPN, CDR2 SVGIG, per germline (reference sequence). V gave up 3 bases and J gave up 2 bases, with 8 bases separating them. The CDR3 length is 13 residues. The CDR3 sequence: CAWSGGGNQPQHF. The CDR3 DNA is TGTGCCTGGAGCGGGGGTGGCAATCAGCCCCAGCATTTT. The variable domain in full, completed from reference TRBV30 and TRBJ1-5, reads SQTIHQWPATLVQPVGSPLSLECTVEGTSNPNLYWYRQAAGRGLQLLFYSVGIGQISSEVPQNLSASRPQDRQFILSSKKLLLSDSGFYLCAWSGGGNQPQHFGDGTRLSIL.

This chain joins TRBV5-6 and TRBJ2-7; D remains ambiguous. Germline CDR1 SGHDT, CDR2 YYEEEE. The CDR3 has 13 residues. The germline V and J ends were trimmed by 2 bases and 5 bases, with 11 bases remaining between them. CDR3 sequence reads: CASSFTASDEQYV. The CDR3 DNA reads as TGTGCCAGCAGCTTTACCGCTTCCGACGAGCAGTACGTC.

The chain combines TRBV7-2 with TRBJ2-3; a weak D match, TRBD2 (6 bases). Trimming cost V 5 bases and J 4 bases, with 16 bases left between them. The CDR3 consists of 15 residues. CDR1 SGHTA and CDR2 FQGNSA come from the germline V gene. CDR3 nucleotides: TGTGCCAGCAGCCGGACATTTAGGGAGGCAGATACGCAGTATTTT. This gives the protein CASSRTFREADTQYF. The variable domain in full, completed from reference TRBV7-2 and TRBJ2-3, reads GAGVSQSPSNKVTEKGKDVELRCDPISGHTALYWYRQSLGQGLEFLIYFQGNSAPDKSGLPSDRFSAERTGGSVSTLTIQRTQQEDSAVYLCASSRTFREADTQYFGPGTRLTVL.

The chain uses TRBV7-3 and TRBJ2-3, with D perhaps given as TRBD1 or TRBD2 (7 bases each). Germline V gene lookup returns CDR1 SGHTA and CDR2 FQGTGA. There are 16 residues in the CDR3. The ends were cut back, 6 bases at V and 1 base at J, with 17 bases in the middle. This CDR3 reads CASSQGGGGRTDTQYF. Here the CDR3 DNA reads TGTGCCAGCAGTCAGGGGGGCGGGGGACGCACAGATACGCAGTATTTT.

The chain links TRBV7-2 to TRBJ2-4, with 8 bases fitting TRBD1. The CDR3 runs 16 residues. J gave up 6 bases and V 5 bases, and 12 bases lay outside the gene matches. Germline CDR1 and CDR2: SGHTA and FQGNSA. CDR3: CASSLQGALMGNIQYF. Here the CDR3 DNA reads TGTGCCAGCAGCCTGCAGGGGGCGTTAATGGGAAACATTCAGTACTTC. Full variable domain (remainder filled in from reference TRBV7-2 and TRBJ2-4): GAGVSQSPSNKVTEKGKDVELRCDPISGHTALYWYRQSLGQGLEFLIYFQGNSAPDKSGLPSDRFSAERTGGSVSTLTIQRTQQEDSAVYLCASSLQGALMGNIQYFGAGTRLSVL.

V and J are TRBV19 and TRBJ1-5, with unresolved D. Germline V gene data show CDR1 as LNHDA and CDR2 as SQIVND (reference sequence). Trimming took 3 bases from V and 2 from J, leaving 17 bases between them. The CDR3 covers 17 residues. The CDR3 bases are TGTGCCAGTAGTATTCGGCCCCTGGGTGAGGGCAATCAGCCCCAGCATTTT. Translating gives CASSIRPLGEGNQPQHF.

This clone has a single count. This chain joins TRBV13 and TRBJ2-2; D is unclear. Trimming shortened V by 5 bases and J by 7 bases, and 11 bases separated the two germline ends. This CDR3 has 13 amino acids. The V gene's germline CDR1 is PRHDT and CDR2 FYEKMQ (reference sequence). The CDR3 sequence is CASSQPKVGELFF. The CDR3 DNA is TGTGCCAGCAGCCAACCCAAAGTCGGGGAGCTGTTTTTT. The whole variable domain, remainder taken from reference TRBV13 and TRBJ2-2, is AAGVIQSPRHLIKEKRETATLKCYPIPRHDTVYWYQQGPGQDPQFLISFYEKMQSDKGSIPDRFSAQQFSDYHSELNMSSLELGDSALYFCASSQPKVGELFFGEGSRLTVL.

The chain carries TRBV4-1 and TRBJ2-2, with TRBD1 as a possible D gene (6 bases). CDR1 MGHRA and CDR2 YSYEKL come from the germline V gene. This CDR3 has 14 amino acids. With 1 base removed from V and 4 bases from J, the gap between germline ends came to 7 bases. CDR3: CASSQGRGTGELFF. The CDR3 DNA reads as TGCGCCAGCAGCCAAGGCAGGGGCACCGGGGAGCTGTTTTTT.